A selection of T cell receptor beta chains follows, all from one sample in a study of technical replicates of blood from a few donors. Clones were read by immunoSEQ multiplex PCR, and TCRdb kept only the in-frame ones, dropping some. The table records nearly 90,000 clones, 95% of them present only once. The material sequenced was T cells isolated from PBMCs. All receptors come from a human donor in good health. Each CDR3 is given with its conserved first and last residue. The D gene is left open where the match is weak. Only some rows state a clone size, as once, few, many or a class for expanded clones.

d_gene	v_gene	abundance	j_gene	CDR3nt	CDR3aa
.	TRBV7-9	.	TRBJ1-1	TGTGCCAGCAGCTTAGTAACCGGGGATGGAATACACACTGAAGCTTTCTTT	CASSLVTGDGIHTEAFF
.	TRBV5-1	.	TRBJ1-3	TGCGCCAGCAGCTCGTTGTCCTCTGGAAACACCATATATTTT	CASSSLSSGNTIYF
TRBD1	TRBV6-5	.	TRBJ1-5	TGTGCCAGCAGTCCAGGGGGCGATCAGCCCCAGCATTTT	CASSPGGDQPQHF
TRBD1	TRBV7-9	.	TRBJ1-5	TGTGCCAGCAGCTGGGGGACAGGGCTAAATCAGCCCCAGCATTTT	CASSWGTGLNQPQHF
TRBD1	TRBV10-3	.	TRBJ2-2	TGTGCCATCAGTGGTTATGGACAGGGGGCCAACACCGGGGAGCTGTTTTTT	CAISGYGQGANTGELFF
TRBD1	TRBV28	.	TRBJ1-1	TGTGCCAGCAGCCCGCGACAGGGGGGGGTGGAGAACACTGAAGCTTTCTTT	CASSPRQGGVENTEAFF
TRBD1	TRBV15	.	TRBJ1-2	TGTGCCACCAGCAGGACAGGGTTTTTGGCAGGTGGCTACACCTTC	CATSRTGFLAGGYTF
TRBD1	TRBV7-2	.	TRBJ1-1	TGTGCCAGCAGCTTAGGGACAGGGGTCGCTTTCTTT	CASSLGTGVAFF
.	TRBV6-5	.	TRBJ2-7	TGTGCCAGCAGTTCAGGGCTCGAGCAGTACTTC	CASSSGLEQYF
TRBD2	TRBV27	.	TRBJ2-7	TGTGCCAGCAGTTTACTGGGACTAGCGGAACCCTACGAGCAGTACTTC	CASSLLGLAEPYEQYF
TRBD2	TRBV4-1	.	TRBJ2-3	TGCGCCAGCAGCCAAGGAACAGGCTTTGGTGGACTAGAGTCAGATACGCAGTATTTT	CASSQGTGFGGLESDTQYF
TRBD2	TRBV6-6	.	TRBJ2-1	TGTGCCAGCGGGCTAGCGGATTACAATGAGCAGTTCTTC	CASGLADYNEQFF
.	TRBV9	.	TRBJ2-1	TGTGCCAGCAGCGGCCAGGGTTCCTACAATGAGCAGTTCTTC	CASSGQGSYNEQFF
TRBD2	TRBV5-1	.	TRBJ2-1	TGCGCCAGCAGCTTGGCCTTGGGGACTAGCCGACATGAGCAGTTCTTC	CASSLALGTSRHEQFF
.	TRBV7-3	.	TRBJ1-3	TGTGCCAGCAGTAAGGACACAGGAAACACCATATATTTT	CASSKDTGNTIYF
TRBD1	TRBV27	.	TRBJ1-4	TGTGCCAGCAGAAAGGGGGCAGGTGAAAAACTGTTTTTT	CASRKGAGEKLFF
TRBD1	TRBV6-5	.	TRBJ2-7	TGTGCCAGCGCCCAGGACAGGGGTCCCTACGAGCAGTACTTC	CASAQDRGPYEQYF
TRBD1	TRBV6-5	.	TRBJ2-4	TGTGCCAGCAGCAAGACAGGGGAATACATTCAGTACTTC	CASSKTGEYIQYF
.	TRBV28	.	TRBJ2-6	TGTGCCACCTCGAGGGGGACAGGGGCCAACGTCCTGACTTTC	CATSRGTGANVLTF
TRBD2	TRBV18	.	TRBJ2-1	TGTGCCAGCTCACCGGTCCGGCGGGAGACCTACAATGAGCAGTTCTTC	CASSPVRRETYNEQFF
TRBD1	TRBV28	.	TRBJ1-1	TGTGCCAGCAGCCCGCTGGGGGACAGGAAGGAAGCTTTCTTT	CASSPLGDRKEAFF
TRBD2	TRBV15	few	TRBJ2-3	TGTGCCACCGAGGCGGGAGGGTACCCAGATACGCAGTATTTT	CATEAGGYPDTQYF
TRBD1	TRBV19	.	TRBJ2-7	TGTGCCAGTAGTAAGGGACAGGCGGCCTACGAGCAGTACTTC	CASSKGQAAYEQYF
.	TRBV7-9	few	TRBJ1-1	TGTGCCAGCAGCTTAGACAGGAACACTGAAGCTTTCTTT	CASSLDRNTEAFF
.	TRBV2	.	TRBJ2-5	TGTGCCACATGGGTCAGGGCAGGGGATTTGAAGACCCAGTACTTC	CATWVRAGDLKTQYF
.	TRBV5-4	.	TRBJ1-3	TGTGCCAGCAGCTTCGGGACAACCAACACCATATATTTT	CASSFGTTNTIYF
.	TRBV28	.	TRBJ2-7	TGTGCCAGCAGTTTGTTGCCTAGGCACGAGCAGTACTTC	CASSLLPRHEQYF
TRBD2	TRBV27	.	TRBJ2-4	TGTGCCAGCAGAGAATGGGCGGGAGGAACCAAAAACATTCAGTACTTC	CASREWAGGTKNIQYF
TRBD1	TRBV30	.	TRBJ1-3	TGTGCCGCCCGGGGACAGGGTAATTCTGGAAACACCATATATTTT	CAARGQGNSGNTIYF
.	TRBV7-8	.	TRBJ2-5	TGTGCCAGCAGCTTCCGGGTGCAAGAGACCCAGTACTTC	CASSFRVQETQYF
.	TRBV9	.	TRBJ1-1	TGTGCCAGCAGCGTAGCAGGGTCTGGGGTGAACACTGAAGCTTTCTTT	CASSVAGSGVNTEAFF
TRBD1	TRBV2	.	TRBJ1-1	TGTGCCAGCAGCAATCGACAGGGCTTGAACACTGAAGCTTTCTTT	CASSNRQGLNTEAFF
.	TRBV14	.	TRBJ1-2	TGTGCCAGCAGCCAAGTGGGACAACTAGATGGCTACACCTTC	CASSQVGQLDGYTF